A selection of T cell receptor beta chains follows, all from one sample in a study of technical replicates of blood from a handful of donors. Generated by immunoSEQ multiplex PCR, the TCRdb table keeps only in-frame clones and is missing some. The sample holds about 100,000 clones, around 95% seen once. The specimen sequenced was T cells isolated from PBMCs. The receptors stem from a human donor in good health. Each CDR3 is given with its conserved first and last residue. The D gene is left open where the match is weak.

J: TRBJ2-7; V: TRBV6-6; D: TRBD2; DNA: TGTGCCAGCAGTTACGATAGGCTAGCGGGGGCGGTCGAGCAGTACTTC; CDR3: CASSYDRLAGAVEQYF
J: TRBJ1-2; V: TRBV19; D: -; DNA: TGTGCCAGTAGTACCCAGACAGCAACTCAGAGCTACACCTTC; CDR3: CASSTQTATQSYTF
J: TRBJ2-5; V: TRBV6-4; D: TRBD1; DNA: TGTGCCAGCAGTGACTCGAGCGTCAGGGGGCCAGAGACCCAGTACTTC; CDR3: CASSDSSVRGPETQYF
J: TRBJ2-1; V: TRBV7-9; D: TRBD2; DNA: TGTGCCAGCAACGAACCCGGACTAGCGCCGTACAATGAGCAGTTCTTC; CDR3: CASNEPGLAPYNEQFF
J: TRBJ2-2; V: TRBV5-6; D: TRBD2; DNA: TGTGCCAGCAGCTTGGGAGCGGGAGCCGGGGAGCTGTTTTTT; CDR3: CASSLGAGAGELFF
J: TRBJ1-6; V: TRBV2; D: TRBD1; DNA: TGTGCCAGCAGAGGACAGGGGGTTTCACCCCTCCACTTT; CDR3: CASRGQGVSPLHF
J: TRBJ1-2; V: TRBV2; D: TRBD1; DNA: TGTGCCGGAAGGGACAGGGCCTTCTATGGCTACACCTTC; CDR3: CAGRDRAFYGYTF
J: TRBJ2-1; V: TRBV7-6; D: TRBD2; DNA: TGTGCCAGCAGCCGGCGGTCCTTTCCCTCGGGGGGGGACAATGAGCAGTTCTTC; CDR3: CASSRRSFPSGGDNEQFF
J: TRBJ2-7; V: TRBV21-1; D: -; DNA: TGTGCCGGGGGGTCCGAGCAGTACTTC; CDR3: CAGGSEQYF
J: TRBJ1-1; V: TRBV5-4; D: -; DNA: TGTGCCAGCAGACGCGGACGGGAGATGAACACTGAAGCTTTCTTT; CDR3: CASRRGREMNTEAFF
J: TRBJ1-2; V: TRBV11-3; D: TRBD1; DNA: TGTGCCAGCAGCAACCGGGACAGGCTCTATGGCTACACCTTC; CDR3: CASSNRDRLYGYTF
J: TRBJ1-2; V: TRBV6-4; D: -; DNA: TGTGCCAGCAGTGACTCGTGGGAGTCTAAAGGCTACACCTTC; CDR3: CASSDSWESKGYTF
J: TRBJ1-1; V: TRBV25-1; D: -; DNA: TGTGCCAGCAGTAGTGGGGGCGACGGTGAAGCTTTCTTT; CDR3: CASSSGGDGEAFF